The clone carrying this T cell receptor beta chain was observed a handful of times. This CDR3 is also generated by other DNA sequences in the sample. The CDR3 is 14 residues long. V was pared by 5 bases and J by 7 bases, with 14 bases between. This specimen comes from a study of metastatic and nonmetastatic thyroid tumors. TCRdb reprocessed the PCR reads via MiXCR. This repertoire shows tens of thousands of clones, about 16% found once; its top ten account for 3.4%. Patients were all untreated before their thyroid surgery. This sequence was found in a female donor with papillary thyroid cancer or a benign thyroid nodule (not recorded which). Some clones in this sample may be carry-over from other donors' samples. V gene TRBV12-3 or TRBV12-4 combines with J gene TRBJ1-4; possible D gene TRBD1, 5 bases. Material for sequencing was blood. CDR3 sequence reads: CASSPGTGVEKLFF. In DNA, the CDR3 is TGTGCCAGCAGTCCCGGCACAGGTGTTGAAAAACTGTTTTTT.